The 3 T cell receptor beta chains reported below all come from one sample, sequenced in a study of blood T cells in healthy people across ages. It was with a sample-barcoded 5' primer and a J-beta primer mix that a second PCR of roughly 6 to 12 cycles was run. MiXCR, run by TCRdb on the 5' RACE reads, gives a single entry per CDR3 protein. The sample lists about 1,500,000 distinct CDR3 sequences; approximately 30% were seen once. Input material: blood. Source of these receptors: a woman aged 25-40 years in good health.

The chain carries TRBV9 and TRBJ2-3, with 11 bases fitting TRBD1. V shed 4 bases, J shed 3 bases, and the junction held 7 bases outside the gene matches. Germline CDR1 reads SGDLS; CDR2 reads YYNGEE. The CDR3 is 16 amino acids. The CDR3 spells CASSPQGTGGTDTQYF. The CDR3, as DNA: TGTGCCAGCAGCCCTCAGGGGACAGGGGGTACAGATACGCAGTATTTT. The entire variable domain, with the rest obtained from reference TRBV9 and TRBJ2-3, is as follows: DSGVTQTPKHLITATGQRVTLRCSPRSGDLSVYWYQQSLDQGLQFLIQYYNGEERAKGNILERFSAQQFPDLHSELNLSSLELGDSALYFCASSPQGTGGTDTQYFGPGTRLTVL.

This clonotype was counted many times. The rearrangement joins TRBV25-1 to TRBJ2-5; 8 bases agree with TRBD1. The junction had 9 bases not matched to a gene; V was cut back by 5 bases and J by 4 bases. The CDR3 is made up of 15 amino acids. Germline CDR1 reads MGHDK; CDR2 reads SYGVNS. CDR3 protein: CASSPPRDRIETQYF. CDR3 coding DNA: TGTGCCAGCAGTCCTCCTAGGGACAGGATAGAGACCCAGTACTTC.

This clonotype was counted only a few times. The genes are TRBV11-2 and TRBJ2-2; no clear D gene. The CDR3 contains 13 residues. Germline V lookup: CDR1 SGHAT, CDR2 FQNNGV. The germline V and J ends were trimmed by 5 bases and 4 bases, with 8 bases remaining between them. CDR3: CASSNKFTGELFF. The DNA for the CDR3 is TGTGCCAGCAGCAATAAGTTCACCGGGGAGCTGTTTTTT.